This entry lists 17 T cell receptor beta chains sequenced from one sample in a study of human T cells and chemical hapten exposure (dated by TCRdb to about 2021). The library was obtained by RACE. The listed sequencing device is NextSeq 500. Through fastp at Q25 and MiXCR, TCRdb rebuilt clones from the public reads, retaining in-frame beta chains. Rows are combined by CDR3 protein, so each entry shows the most common genes and DNA. The sample has 180,000 or so distinct CDR3 sequences on record, 25% to 35% of them singletons. In total, the top ten clones hold 2.9% of the sample. The sample's time point label, in plain terms: pre-sensitization, week 0. Sample treatment or condition, as interpreted from the label and publication: therapeutic diphenylcyclopropenone sensitization with weekly scalp DPC. The sequencing here drew on whole blood, taken in connection with sensitization to the hapten diphenylcyclopropenone (DPC). Source of these receptors: a woman in her twenties or thirties with alopecia areata. Some clones in this sample may be carry-over from other donors' samples.

A few counts support this clonotype. The CDR3 coding sequence is TGTGCCAGCAGCTTGGCTACTAGCGGGAGGCGACCGTACCAAGAGACCCAGTACTTC. This gives the protein CASSLATSGRRPYQETQYF. The J gene is TRBJ2-5, the V gene TRBV7-9; TRBD2 aligns across 12 bases. The CDR3 spans 19 residues. The germline V gene encodes CDR1 SEHNR and CDR2 FQNEAQ (reference sequence). V gave up 3 bases and J gave up 0 bases; unmatched junction bases: 11.

DNA for the CDR3: TGCAGTGCTAGAGTCCAGAAAACCTTCAATGAGCAGTTCTTC. It yields the protein CSARVQKTFNEQFF. The chain couples TRBV20-1 to TRBJ2-1; D is undetermined. This CDR3 has 14 amino acids. The ends were cut back, 1 base at V and 6 bases at J, with 13 bases in the middle. Germline V CDR1 and CDR2: DFQATT, SNEGSKA (reference sequence).

The V and J genes are TRBV15 and TRBJ2-3; D might be TRBD1 or TRBD2, each matching 6 bases. The CDR3 spans 15 residues. Germline loops: CDR1 LNHNV, CDR2 YYDKDF (reference sequence). V was trimmed by 1 base and J by 5 bases, leaving 13 bases between them. The CDR3 sequence: CATSRAGAGLDTQYF. The CDR3, as DNA: TGTGCCACCAGCAGAGCGGGGGCAGGTTTAGATACGCAGTATTTT.

The chain employs TRBV11-3 and TRBJ2-7; D might be TRBD1 (5 bases). CDR1 and CDR2 from the germline V gene are SGHNT and YENEEA. Trimming shortened V by 6 bases and J by 1 base, and 10 bases separated the two germline ends. The CDR3 length is 13 residues. As DNA, the CDR3 is TGTGCCAGCAGACAAACAGGTTCCTACGAGCAGTACTTC. This gives the protein CASRQTGSYEQYF.

The V gene is TRBV10-2, the J gene TRBJ1-1, with D possibly TRBD1 on 6 matching bases. V was clipped by 6 bases and J by 3 bases, with 11 bases between them. Germline V lookup: CDR1 WSHSY, CDR2 SAAADI. This CDR3 is 13 amino acids long. CDR3 nucleotide sequence: TGCGCCAGCAGAGGGGGGTGGCACACTGAAGCTTTCTTT. It is translated as CASRGGWHTEAFF.

This clonotype was observed many times. This chain uses TRBV11-3 with TRBJ2-1, with D maybe TRBD2 (5 bases). The CDR3 spans 15 residues. Germline assignment: CDR1 SGHNT and CDR2 YENEEA. V shed 5 bases and J shed 1 base, with 12 bases lying between them. The CDR3 spells CASSPVSGSYNEQFF. The CDR3 DNA follows: TGTGCCAGCAGCCCCGTTTCGGGGTCCTACAATGAGCAGTTCTTC.

This clonotype was counted between two and nine times. The V call is TRBV5-4, the J call TRBJ1-1; D is ambiguous. CDR1 is SGHNT, CDR2 YYREEE, per germline (reference sequence). This CDR3 has 12 residues. The germline V and J ends were trimmed by 4 bases and 1 base, with 5 bases remaining between them. Written as DNA, the CDR3 is TGTGCCAGCAGCCATCCGAACACTGAAGCTTTCTTT. Its translation is CASSHPNTEAFF.

The chain carries TRBV12-3 or TRBV12-4 and TRBJ2-5, with 15 bases lining up with TRBD2. The V gene end was trimmed by 6 bases and the J gene end by 5 bases; junction bases not matched to a gene: 19. The CDR3 covers 20 residues. The chain's CDR3 is CASSARPPGLAGGPWETQYF. The CDR3 nucleotides are TGTGCCAGCAGCGCACGGCCCCCTGGACTAGCGGGGGGGCCGTGGGAGACCCAGTACTTC.

A few counts support this clonotype. The rearrangement uses TRBV7-9 and TRBJ1-5; 7 bases align to TRBD1. CDR3 size: 14 residues. With V trimmed by 6 bases and J by 5 bases, 7 bases remained unmatched. Looked up from germline, CDR1 is SEHNR and CDR2 is FQNEAQ (reference sequence). DNA for the CDR3: TGTGCCAGCAGACCACAGGGGAATGATCAGCCCCAGCATTTT. Residues: CASRPQGNDQPQHF.

The chain couples TRBV2 to TRBJ1-6; tentative D call: TRBD1 (5 bases). Germline V CDR1 and CDR2: SNHLY, FYNNEI. The CDR3 has 13 amino acids. Between the trimmed V and J ends, which lost 8 bases and 7 bases, there was a span of 12 bases. CDR3 sequence (DNA): TGTGCCAGCCTAGGGACCGAGAATTCACCCCTCCACTTT. Amino acid sequence: CASLGTENSPLHF.

This clonotype occurred a few times. This sequence joins TRBV7-9 and TRBJ2-7, with TRBD1 identical over 7 bases. CDR1 and CDR2 (germline): SEHNR, FQNEAQ (reference sequence). This CDR3 spans 16 amino acids. Trimming removed 4 bases from V and 2 bases from J; junction bases left unmatched: 11. CDR3 bases: TGTGCCAGCAGCTCCTCCCAGACAGGGCGACCCTACGAGCAGTACTTC. Translation: CASSSSQTGRPYEQYF.

This clonotype was detected only once. The chain carries TRBV28 and TRBJ2-1; 8 positions agree with TRBD1. Germline V gene data show CDR1 as MDHEN and CDR2 as SYDVKM. The CDR3 consists of 13 residues. The J segment lost 8 bases and the V segment lost 7 bases, leaving 7 bases of the junction unmatched. CDR3 coding DNA: TGTGCCAGCAACGCAGGGGGCGGCGATGAGCAGTTCTTC. Its translation: CASNAGGGDEQFF.

The rearrangement uses TRBV20-1 and TRBJ1-5; D is perhaps TRBD1 (5 bases). V gave up 0 bases and J gave up 1 base, with 7 bases separating them. The CDR3 sequence is 14 residues long. Germline V CDR1 and CDR2: DFQATT, SNEGSKA (reference sequence). The CDR3 region has the DNA TGCAGTGCTAGAGAAGGGGTAAGCAATCAGCCCCAGCATTTT. This encodes CSAREGVSNQPQHF.

This clonotype was counted only a few times. The chain joins TRBV7-8 to TRBJ2-1; 13 bases line up with TRBD2. In germline, CDR1 is SGHVS, CDR2 FQNEAQ. V was pared by 5 bases and J by 1 base, with 11 bases of the junction left unmatched. The CDR3 runs 19 residues. The CDR3 region is CASSRRLAGGTRSYNEQFF. CDR3 nucleotides: TGTGCCAGCAGCCGACGACTAGCGGGAGGAACTAGATCCTACAATGAGCAGTTCTTC.

CDR3 loop: CATKGAESGEQYF. Written as DNA, the CDR3 is TGTGCCACAAAAGGGGCAGAATCAGGCGAGCAGTACTTC. V usage is TRBV2 and J usage is TRBJ2-7; tentative D call: TRBD1 (5 bases). Germline CDR1 is SNHLY and CDR2 is FYNNEI. Trimming cost V 10 bases and J 6 bases, with 19 bases left between them. The CDR3 totals 13 residues. Variable domain in full (rest from reference TRBV2 and TRBJ2-7): EPEVTQTPSHQVTQMGQEVILRCVPISNHLYFYWYRQILGQKVEFLVSFYNNEISEKSEIFDDQFSVERPDGSNFTLKIRSTKLEDSAMYFCATKGAESGEQYFGPGTRLTVT.

The CDR3 bases are TGCAGTGCAAGTAGCCCCTACGAGCAGTACTTC. It yields the protein CSASSPYEQYF. This sequence joins TRBV20-1 and TRBJ2-7; D not resolved. CDR3 size: 11 residues. The germline V gene encodes CDR1 DFQATT and CDR2 SNEGSKA (reference sequence). The V gene lost 6 bases and the J gene lost 2 bases, with 8 bases spanning the gap.

This clonotype has more than one count but fewer than ten. The gene calls are TRBV20-1 and TRBJ1-6; no clear D gene. The V end was cut by 1 base, the J end by 7 bases, with 8 bases between. The CDR3 spans 13 residues. Looked up from germline, CDR1 is DFQATT and CDR2 is SNEGSKA (reference sequence). The CDR3 DNA is TGCAGTGCTAGAGTAGGAGGGAATTCACCCCTCCACTTT. Translation: CSARVGGNSPLHF.